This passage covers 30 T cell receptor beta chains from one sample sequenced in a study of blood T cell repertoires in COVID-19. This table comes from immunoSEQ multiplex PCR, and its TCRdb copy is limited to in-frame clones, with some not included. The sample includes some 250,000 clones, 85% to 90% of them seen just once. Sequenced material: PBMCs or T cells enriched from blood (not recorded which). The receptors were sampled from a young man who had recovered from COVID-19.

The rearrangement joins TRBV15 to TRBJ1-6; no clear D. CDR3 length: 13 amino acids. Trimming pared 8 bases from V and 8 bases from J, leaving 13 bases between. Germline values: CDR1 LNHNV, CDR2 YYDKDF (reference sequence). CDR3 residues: CATSGTADSPLHF. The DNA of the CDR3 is TGTGCCACCTCAGGAACAGCAGATTCACCCCTCCACTTT.

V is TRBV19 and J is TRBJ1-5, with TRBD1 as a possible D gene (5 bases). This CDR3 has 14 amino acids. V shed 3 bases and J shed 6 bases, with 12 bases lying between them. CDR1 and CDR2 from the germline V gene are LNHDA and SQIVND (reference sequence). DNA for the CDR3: TGTGCCAGTAGTATCCGGGACTCAGGTCAGCCCCAGCATTTT. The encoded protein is CASSIRDSGQPQHF.

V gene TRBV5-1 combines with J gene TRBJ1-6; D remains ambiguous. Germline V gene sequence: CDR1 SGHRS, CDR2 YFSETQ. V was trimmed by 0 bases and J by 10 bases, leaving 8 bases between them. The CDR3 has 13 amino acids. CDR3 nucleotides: TGCGCCAGCAGCTTGGACAGTCGATCACCCCTCCACTTT. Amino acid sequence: CASSLDSRSPLHF.

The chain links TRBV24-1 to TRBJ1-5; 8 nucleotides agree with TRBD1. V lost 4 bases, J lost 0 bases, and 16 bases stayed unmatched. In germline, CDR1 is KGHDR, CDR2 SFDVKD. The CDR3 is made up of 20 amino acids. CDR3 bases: TGTGCCACCAGTGACGTGGACAGGGTACTGTGGGACTATAGCAATCAGCCCCAGCATTTT. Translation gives CATSDVDRVLWDYSNQPQHF.

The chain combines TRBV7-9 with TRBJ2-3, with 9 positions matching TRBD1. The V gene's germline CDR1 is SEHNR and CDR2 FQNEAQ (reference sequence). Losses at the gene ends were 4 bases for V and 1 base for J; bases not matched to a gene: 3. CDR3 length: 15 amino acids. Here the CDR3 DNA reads TGTGCCAGCAGCTCACGGGACAGGGGCACAGATACGCAGTATTTT. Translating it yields CASSSRDRGTDTQYF.

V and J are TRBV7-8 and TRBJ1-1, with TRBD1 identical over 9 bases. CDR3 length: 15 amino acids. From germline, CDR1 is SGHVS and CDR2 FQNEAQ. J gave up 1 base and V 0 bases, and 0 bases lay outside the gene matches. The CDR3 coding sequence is TGTGCCAGCAGCTTAGCGGGACAGGGGAACACTGAAGCTTTCTTT. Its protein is CASSLAGQGNTEAFF.

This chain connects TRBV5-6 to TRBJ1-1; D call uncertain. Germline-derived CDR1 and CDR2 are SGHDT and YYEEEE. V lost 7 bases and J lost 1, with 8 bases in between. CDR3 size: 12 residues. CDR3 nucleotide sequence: TGTGCCAGCCTCCAGGCGAACACTGAAGCTTTCTTT. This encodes CASLQANTEAFF. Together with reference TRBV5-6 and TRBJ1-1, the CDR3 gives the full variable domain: DAGVTQSPTHLIKTRGQQVTLRCSPKSGHDTVSWYQQALGQGPQFIFQYYEEEERQRGNFPDRFSGHQFPNYSSELNVNALLLGDSALYLCASLQANTEAFFGQGTRLTVV.

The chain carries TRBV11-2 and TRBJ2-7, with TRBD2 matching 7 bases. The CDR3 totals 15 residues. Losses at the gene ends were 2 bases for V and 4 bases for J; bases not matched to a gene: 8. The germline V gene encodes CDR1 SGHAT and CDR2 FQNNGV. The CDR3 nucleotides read TGTGCCAGCAGCTTATTAGGCGGGAGCCGGTACGAGCAGTACTTC. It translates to CASSLLGGSRYEQYF.

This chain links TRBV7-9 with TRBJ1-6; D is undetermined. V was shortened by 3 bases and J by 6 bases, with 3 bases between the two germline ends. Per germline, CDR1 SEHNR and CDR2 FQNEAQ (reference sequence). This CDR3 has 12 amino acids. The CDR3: CASSFSNSPLHF. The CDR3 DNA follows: TGTGCCAGCAGCTTCAGTAATTCACCCCTCCACTTT.

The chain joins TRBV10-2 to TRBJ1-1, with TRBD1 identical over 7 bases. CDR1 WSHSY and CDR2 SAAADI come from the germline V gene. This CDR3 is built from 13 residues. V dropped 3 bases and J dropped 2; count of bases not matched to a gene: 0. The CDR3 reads CASSEGGNTEAFF. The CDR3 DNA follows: TGCGCCAGCAGTGAAGGGGGCAACACTGAAGCTTTCTTT.

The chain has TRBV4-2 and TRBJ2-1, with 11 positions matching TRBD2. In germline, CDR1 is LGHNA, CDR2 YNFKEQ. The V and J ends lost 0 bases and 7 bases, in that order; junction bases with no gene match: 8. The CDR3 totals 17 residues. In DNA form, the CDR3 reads TGTGCCAGCAGCCAAGATGGTAGCGGGGGGGCCTTGAATGAGCAGTTCTTC. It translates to CASSQDGSGGALNEQFF.

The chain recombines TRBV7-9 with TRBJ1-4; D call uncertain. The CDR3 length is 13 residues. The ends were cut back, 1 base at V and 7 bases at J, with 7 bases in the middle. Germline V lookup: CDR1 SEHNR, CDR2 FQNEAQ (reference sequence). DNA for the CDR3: TGTGCCAGCAGCTTAGGGGCTTTTGAAAAACTGTTTTTT. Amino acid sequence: CASSLGAFEKLFF.

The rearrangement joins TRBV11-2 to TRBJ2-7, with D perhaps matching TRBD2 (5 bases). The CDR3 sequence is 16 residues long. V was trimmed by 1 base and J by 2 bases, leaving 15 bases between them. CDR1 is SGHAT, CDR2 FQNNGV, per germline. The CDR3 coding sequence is TGTGCCAGCAGCTTAGTACCCACCGGACTTACCTACGAGCAGTACTTC. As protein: CASSLVPTGLTYEQYF.

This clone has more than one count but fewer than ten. The CDR3 sequence: CASRRRVGVFEQYF. The DNA for the CDR3 is TGTGCCAGCCGGAGGAGAGTTGGGGTTTTCGAGCAGTACTTC. The chain couples TRBV5-8 to TRBJ2-7; the D gene is possibly TRBD2 (5 bases). V lost 7 bases and J lost 6, with 20 bases in between. The CDR3 totals 14 residues. The germline V gene encodes CDR1 SGHTS and CDR2 YDEGEE.

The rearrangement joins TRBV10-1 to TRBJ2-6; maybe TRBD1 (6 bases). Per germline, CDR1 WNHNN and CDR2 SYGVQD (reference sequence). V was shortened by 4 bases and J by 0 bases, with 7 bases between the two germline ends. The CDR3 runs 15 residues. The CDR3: CASSAGASGANVLTF. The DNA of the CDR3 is TGCGCCAGCAGTGCAGGGGCCTCTGGGGCCAACGTCCTGACTTTC.

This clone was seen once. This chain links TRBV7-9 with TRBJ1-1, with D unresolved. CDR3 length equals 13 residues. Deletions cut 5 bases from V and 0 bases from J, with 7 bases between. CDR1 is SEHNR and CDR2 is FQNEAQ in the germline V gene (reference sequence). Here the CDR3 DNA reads TGTGCCAGCAGCCCCAAATTGAACACTGAAGCTTTCTTT. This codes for CASSPKLNTEAFF.

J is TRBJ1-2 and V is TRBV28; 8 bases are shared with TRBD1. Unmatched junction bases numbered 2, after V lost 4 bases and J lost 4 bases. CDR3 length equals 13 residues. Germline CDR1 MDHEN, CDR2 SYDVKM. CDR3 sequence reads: CASSWTGSYGYTF. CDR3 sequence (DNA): TGTGCCAGCAGTTGGACAGGGAGCTATGGCTACACCTTC.

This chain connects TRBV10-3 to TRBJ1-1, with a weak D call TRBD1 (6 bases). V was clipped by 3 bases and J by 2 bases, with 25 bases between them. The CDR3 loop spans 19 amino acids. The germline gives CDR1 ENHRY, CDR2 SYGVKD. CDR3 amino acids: CAISDNSVTRDKSNTEAFF. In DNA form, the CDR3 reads TGTGCCATCAGTGATAATTCAGTAACTAGGGACAAGTCAAACACTGAAGCTTTCTTT.

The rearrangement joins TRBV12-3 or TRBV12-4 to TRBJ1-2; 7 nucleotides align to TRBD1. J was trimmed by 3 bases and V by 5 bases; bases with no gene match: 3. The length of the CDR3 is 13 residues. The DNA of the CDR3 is TGTGCCAGCAGTCGGGACAGCTACTATGGCTACACCTTC. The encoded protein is CASSRDSYYGYTF.

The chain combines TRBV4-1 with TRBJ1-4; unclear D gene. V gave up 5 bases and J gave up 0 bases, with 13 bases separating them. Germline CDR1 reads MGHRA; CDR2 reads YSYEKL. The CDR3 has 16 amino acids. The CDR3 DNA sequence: TGCGCCAGCAGCGGCACGTTAATTGCAACTAATGAAAAACTGTTTTTT. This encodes CASSGTLIATNEKLFF.

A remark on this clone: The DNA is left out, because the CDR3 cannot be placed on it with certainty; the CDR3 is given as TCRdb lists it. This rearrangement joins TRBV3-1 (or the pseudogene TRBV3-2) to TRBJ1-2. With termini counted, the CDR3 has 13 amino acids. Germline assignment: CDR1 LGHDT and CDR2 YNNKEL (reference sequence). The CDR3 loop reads CASSQDAFGGGTF.

The CDR3 reads CASSEYWTSGGGETQYF. CDR3 DNA: TGTGCCAGCAGTGAATATTGGACTAGCGGGGGCGGGGAGACCCAGTACTTC. The chain links TRBV25-1 to TRBJ2-5; TRBD2 matches 13 bases. J lost 5 bases, V lost 0 bases, and 6 bases had no gene match. CDR3 length: 17 amino acids. Germline values: CDR1 MGHDK, CDR2 SYGVNS.

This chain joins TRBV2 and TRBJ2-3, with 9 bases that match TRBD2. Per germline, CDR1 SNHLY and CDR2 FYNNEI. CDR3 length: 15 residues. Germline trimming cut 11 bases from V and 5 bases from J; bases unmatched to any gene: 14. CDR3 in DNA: TGTGCCCGCGGGGGGGTCGCGGGACGGGGAGATACGCAGTATTTT. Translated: CARGGVAGRGDTQYF.

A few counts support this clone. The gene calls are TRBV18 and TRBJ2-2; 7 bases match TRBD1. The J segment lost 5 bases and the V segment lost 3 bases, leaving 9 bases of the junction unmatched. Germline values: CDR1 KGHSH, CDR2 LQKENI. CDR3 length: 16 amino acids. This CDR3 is CASSPSRQGGTGELFF. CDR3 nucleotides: TGTGCCAGCTCACCCTCGAGACAGGGTGGTACCGGGGAGCTGTTTTTT.

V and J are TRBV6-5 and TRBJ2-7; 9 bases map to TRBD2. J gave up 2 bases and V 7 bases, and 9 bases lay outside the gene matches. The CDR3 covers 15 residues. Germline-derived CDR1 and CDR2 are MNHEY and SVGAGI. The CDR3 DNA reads TGTGCCAGCAACCTAAGCGGGGGGAACGCCTACGAGCAGTACTTC. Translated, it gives CASNLSGGNAYEQYF.

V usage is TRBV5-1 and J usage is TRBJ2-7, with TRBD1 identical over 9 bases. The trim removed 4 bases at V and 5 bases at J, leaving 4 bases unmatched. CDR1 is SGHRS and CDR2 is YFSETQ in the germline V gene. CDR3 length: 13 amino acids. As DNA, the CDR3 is TGCGCCAGCAGCCCAGGACAGGGGAACGAGCAGTACTTC. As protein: CASSPGQGNEQYF.

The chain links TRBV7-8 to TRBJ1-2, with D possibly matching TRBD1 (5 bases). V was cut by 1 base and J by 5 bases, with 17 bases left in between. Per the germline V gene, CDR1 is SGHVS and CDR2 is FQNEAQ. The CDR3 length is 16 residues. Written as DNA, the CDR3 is TGTGCCAGCAGCTTAGGAGGACACCGTGCCGTTTATGGCTACACCTTC. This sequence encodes CASSLGGHRAVYGYTF. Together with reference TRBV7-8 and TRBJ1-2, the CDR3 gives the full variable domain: GAGVSQSPRYKVAKRGQDVALRCDPISGHVSLFWYQQALGQGPEFLTYFQNEAQLDKSGLPSDRFFAERPEGSVSTLKIQRTQQEDSAVYLCASSLGGHRAVYGYTFGSGTRLTVV.

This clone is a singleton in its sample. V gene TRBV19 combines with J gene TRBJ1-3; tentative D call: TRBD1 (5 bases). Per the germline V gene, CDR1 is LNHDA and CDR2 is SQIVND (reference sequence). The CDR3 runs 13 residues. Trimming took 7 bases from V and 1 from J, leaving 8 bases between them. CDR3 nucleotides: TGTGCCAGTACGCAGGGATCTGGAAACACCATATATTTT. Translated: CASTQGSGNTIYF.

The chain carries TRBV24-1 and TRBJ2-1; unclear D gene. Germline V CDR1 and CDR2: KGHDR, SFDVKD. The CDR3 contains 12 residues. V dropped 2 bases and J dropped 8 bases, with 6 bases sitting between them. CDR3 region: CATSDYGHEQFF. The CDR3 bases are TGTGCCACCAGTGATTATGGGCATGAGCAGTTCTTC.

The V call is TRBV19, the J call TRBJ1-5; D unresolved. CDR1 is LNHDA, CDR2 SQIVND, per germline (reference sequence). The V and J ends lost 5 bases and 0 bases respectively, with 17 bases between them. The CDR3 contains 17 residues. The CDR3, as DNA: TGTGCCAGTAGTCCTCGTGTAGGAGCAAATAGCAATCAGCCCCAGCATTTT. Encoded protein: CASSPRVGANSNQPQHF. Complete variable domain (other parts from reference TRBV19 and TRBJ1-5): DGGITQSPKYLFRKEGQNVTLSCEQNLNHDAMYWYRQDPGQGLRLIYYSQIVNDFQKGDIAEGYSVSREKKESFPLTVTSAQKNPTAFYLCASSPRVGANSNQPQHFGDGTRLSIL.